A single sample is the source of the 21 T cell receptor beta chains below, sequenced in a study of cytomegalovirus exposure and HLA in healthy donors. The method was immunoSEQ multiplex PCR; TCRdb's version includes in-frame clones alone and lacks a portion of them. The table records about 240,000 clones, around 85% of them present only once. The sequenced sample was PBMCs. The source of these receptors is a woman aged 25 to 39 in good health and CMV-seropositive.

The chain joins TRBV4-1 to TRBJ2-5; possibly TRBD1 for D (5 bases). The germline gives CDR1 MGHRA, CDR2 YSYEKL. The V and J ends lost 0 bases and 2 bases respectively, with 13 bases between them. CDR3 length: 16 residues. The CDR3, as DNA: TGCGCCAGCAGCCAAGACCCCGCAGGGCGGCAAGAGACCCAGTACTTC. Amino acid sequence: CASSQDPAGRQETQYF.

This sequence joins TRBV7-6 and TRBJ2-2; D is perhaps TRBD1 (6 bases). The CDR3 loop spans 15 amino acids. The germline V gene has CDR1 SGHVS and CDR2 FNYEAQ. Trimming took off 5 bases at V and 0 bases at J, with 10 bases between the two ends. The CDR3 nucleotides read TGTGCCAGCAGCCGGGACATTTCGAACACCGGGGAGCTGTTTTTT. Translating gives CASSRDISNTGELFF.

The CDR3 DNA reads as TGTGCCAGCAGCAAAGGGGGCTTTGGAAACACCATATATTTT. This codes for CASSKGGFGNTIYF. The chain recombines TRBV7-9 with TRBJ1-3; 7 bases are a match to TRBD1. Germline V gene lookup returns CDR1 SEHNR and CDR2 FQNEAQ (reference sequence). This CDR3 has 14 residues. The junction had 4 bases not matched to a gene; V was cut back by 5 bases and J by 3 bases. Drawing the rest from reference TRBV7-9 and TRBJ1-3, the complete variable domain is DTGVSQNPRHKITKRGQNVTFRCDPISEHNRLYWYRQTLGQGPEFLTYFQNEAQLEKSRLLSDRFSAERPKGSFSTLEIQRTEQGDSAMYLCASSKGGFGNTIYFGEGSWLTVV.

CDR3 residues: CASSLGPSPEQFF. The CDR3 DNA reads as TGTGCCAGCAGCTTAGGGCCTAGCCCTGAGCAGTTCTTC. The chain couples TRBV11-3 to TRBJ2-1, with a possible D match to TRBD2 (5 bases). V was cut by 1 base and J by 9 bases, with 10 bases left in between. Germline loops: CDR1 SGHNT, CDR2 YENEEA. This CDR3 contains 13 residues.

The gene calls are TRBV10-3 and TRBJ2-7; D gene uncertain. This CDR3 contains 16 residues. The V gene lost 5 bases and the J gene lost 2 bases, with 19 bases spanning the gap. Germline loops: CDR1 ENHRY, CDR2 SYGVKD. DNA of the CDR3: TGTGCCATCAGTCCTAAGCCAACCGTTAAAACCTACGAGCAGTACTTC. Residues: CAISPKPTVKTYEQYF.

The gene calls are TRBV5-4 and TRBJ2-2, with 9 bases that match TRBD2. Germline values: CDR1 SGHNT, CDR2 YYREEE (reference sequence). Germline trimming cut 3 bases from V and 0 bases from J; bases unmatched to any gene: 3. The CDR3 spans 16 residues. The CDR3 sequence is CASSSLAGTNTGELFF. CDR3 nucleotide sequence: TGTGCCAGCAGCTCCCTAGCGGGGACGAACACCGGGGAGCTGTTTTTT.

The count of this clone is one. V usage is TRBV19 and J usage is TRBJ2-5; D might be TRBD2 (5 bases). The germline V gene has CDR1 LNHDA and CDR2 SQIVND (reference sequence). Trimming pared 6 bases from V and 2 bases from J, leaving 16 bases between. This CDR3 is built from 15 residues. The CDR3 sequence: CASRLDSGSQETQYF. CDR3 nucleotides: TGTGCCAGTAGACTCGACTCGGGGAGTCAAGAGACCCAGTACTTC.

DNA for the CDR3: TGCGCCAGCAGCTCGGGACACCAACTGAACACCGGGGAGCTGTTTTTT. It yields the protein CASSSGHQLNTGELFF. The chain combines TRBV5-1 with TRBJ2-2, with D perhaps matching TRBD1 (6 bases). Germline V gene sequence: CDR1 SGHRS, CDR2 YFSETQ. The CDR3 length is 16 residues. Trimming removed 3 bases at V and 1 base at J, with 13 bases between.

The CDR3 bases are TGTGCCAGCAGCTTTCAACCGGGACAGGGGAACTACGAGCAGTACTTC. It is translated as CASSFQPGQGNYEQYF. The chain recombines TRBV7-8 with TRBJ2-7; 10 bases match TRBD1. V trimming: 3 bases; J trimming: 3 bases; junction bases outside the gene matches: 8. Germline CDR1 reads SGHVS; CDR2 reads FQNEAQ. The CDR3 is 16 amino acids.

A word on this clone: One junction end does not reproduce the germline sequence, and a read error may be involved. Distinct nucleotide sequences in the sample also encode this CDR3. J is TRBJ1-2 and V is TRBV30, with TRBD1 matching 11 bases. Germline CDR1 reads GTSNPN; CDR2 reads SVGIG (reference sequence). The CDR3 extends over 13 amino acids. This CDR3 reads CAWSVDRGHGYTF. CDR3 DNA: TGTGCTTGGAGTGTGGACAGGGGGCATGGCTACACCTTC. Looking up the rest from reference TRBV30 and TRBJ1-2 gives the full variable domain: SQTIHQWPATLVQPVGSPLSLECTVEGTSNPNLYWYRQAAGRGLQLLFYSVGIGQISSEVPQNLSASRPQDRQFILSSKKLLLSDSGFYLCAWSVDRGHGYTFGSGTRLTVV.

The V call is TRBV6-4, the J call TRBJ1-4; D gene unclear. Germline loops: CDR1 MRHNA, CDR2 SNTAGT. The CDR3 consists of 15 residues. V was shortened by 3 bases and J by 11 bases, with 19 bases between the two germline ends. The CDR3 here is CASSDLVYEYWKLFF. In DNA, the CDR3 is TGTGCCAGCAGTGATCTCGTGTATGAGTATTGGAAACTGTTTTTT.

This chain links TRBV5-1 with TRBJ2-7, with D tentatively TRBD1 (6 bases). The length of the CDR3 is 13 residues. Germline V gene sequence: CDR1 SGHRS, CDR2 YFSETQ. The V and J ends lost 3 bases and 4 bases respectively, with 11 bases between them. The CDR3 DNA reads as TGCGCCAGCAGCTCGACAGGACAGTACGAGCAGTACTTC. This translates into CASSSTGQYEQYF.

The genes are TRBV7-2 and TRBJ2-2; 8 nucleotides line up with TRBD1. J lost 5 bases, V lost 3 bases, and 2 bases had no gene match. Germline V gives CDR1 SGHTA, CDR2 FQGNSA. The CDR3 contains 14 residues. The CDR3 nucleotides read TGTGCCAGCAGCTTTAGACAGGGGACCGGGGAGCTGTTTTTT. Translation: CASSFRQGTGELFF.

This sequence joins TRBV5-1 and TRBJ2-6; 10 bases are a match to TRBD1. This CDR3 contains 18 residues. Germline V gene lookup returns CDR1 SGHRS and CDR2 YFSETQ. Trimming removed 4 bases from V and 1 base from J; junction bases left unmatched: 8. The CDR3 DNA is TGCGCCAGCAGCCTGGGGGGACAGGGGATGTCTGGGGCCAACGTCCTGACTTTC. This codes for CASSLGGQGMSGANVLTF.

This clone was detected only once. The CDR3 nucleotides are TGTGCCAGCAGATCCGGGACAGGGAGAACCGGGGAGCTGTTTTTT. Its protein product is CASRSGTGRTGELFF. V gene TRBV6-6 combines with J gene TRBJ2-2; the match to TRBD1 covers 9 bases. Germline V gene data show CDR1 as MNHNY and CDR2 as SVGAGI (reference sequence). Germline trimming cut 6 bases from V and 5 bases from J; bases unmatched to any gene: 7. The CDR3 runs to 15 residues.

The rearrangement joins TRBV14 to TRBJ1-2, with 7 bases aligning to TRBD1. Germline assignment: CDR1 SGHDN and CDR2 FVKESK. This CDR3 region has 14 residues. The V and J ends lost 1 base and 7 bases, in that order; junction bases with no gene match: 6. The CDR3 DNA is TGTGCCAGCAGCCAAGTGACAGGGCAAGGTGGCTACACCTTC. Translating gives CASSQVTGQGGYTF.

The table lists this clone with a count of one. The chain uses TRBV5-1 and TRBJ2-3, with TRBD2 matching over 7 bases. The CDR3 runs to 15 residues. Germline trimming cut 4 bases from V and 1 base from J; bases unmatched to any gene: 6. Germline CDR1 SGHRS, CDR2 YFSETQ. CDR3 protein: CASSPLAGGTDTQYF. CDR3 DNA sequence: TGCGCCAGCAGCCCGCTGGCGGGAGGCACAGATACGCAGTATTTT.

The chain combines TRBV7-9 with TRBJ1-5; D is possibly TRBD1 (5 bases). This CDR3 is 16 amino acids long. Germline V gives CDR1 SEHNR, CDR2 FQNEAQ (reference sequence). V lost 2 bases, J lost 1 base, and 12 bases lay in between. CDR3 sequence reads: CASSLSAGPSNQPQHF. The CDR3 nucleotides read TGTGCCAGCAGCTTATCGGCGGGACCGAGCAATCAGCCCCAGCATTTT.

CDR3: CAWSSQISQPQHF. The CDR3 DNA reads as TGTGCCTGGAGTTCCCAAATTAGTCAGCCCCAGCATTTT. The chain carries TRBV30 and TRBJ1-5; D not resolved. Deletions cut 2 bases from V and 6 bases from J, with 11 bases between. Germline lookup yields CDR1 GTSNPN and CDR2 SVGIG (reference sequence). The CDR3 sequence is 13 residues long. The full variable domain, its missing parts supplied by reference TRBV30 and TRBJ1-5, is SQTIHQWPATLVQPVGSPLSLECTVEGTSNPNLYWYRQAAGRGLQLLFYSVGIGQISSEVPQNLSASRPQDRQFILSSKKLLLSDSGFYLCAWSSQISQPQHFGDGTRLSIL.

The rearrangement uses TRBV9 and TRBJ1-1; D not resolved. Germline CDR1 and CDR2: SGDLS and YYNGEE. Trimming cost V 4 bases and J 6 bases, with 13 bases left between them. The CDR3 extends over 13 amino acids. The CDR3 region is CASSIAPGAEAFF. DNA for the CDR3: TGTGCCAGCAGCATCGCCCCCGGGGCTGAAGCTTTCTTT.

The chain has TRBV15 and TRBJ1-2; D is possibly TRBD1 (6 bases). CDR1 LNHNV and CDR2 YYDKDF come from the germline V gene (reference sequence). V lost 1 base to trimming and J lost 6 bases, with 9 bases between them. The CDR3 extends over 13 amino acids. CDR3 residues: CATSRGAGDGYTF. CDR3 coding DNA: TGTGCCACCAGCAGAGGGGCAGGGGATGGCTACACCTTC.